One sample yielded the 29 T cell receptor beta chains listed below, sequenced in a study of blood T cell repertoires in COVID-19. Sequencing was performed with immunoSEQ multiplex PCR; in TCRdb, only in-frame clones are kept and a portion is missing. The table has 130,000 to 150,000 clones, approximately 83% seen once. Sequencing input: peripheral blood. These receptors came from a woman aged 55-70 years with COVID-19, enrolled during active disease.

The chain links TRBV27 to TRBJ1-6; D gene uncertain. V was trimmed by 5 bases and J by 9 bases, leaving 11 bases between them. From germline, CDR1 is MNHEY and CDR2 SMNVEV (reference sequence). The CDR3 consists of 13 residues. This CDR3 reads CASSGEVGSPLHF. DNA for the CDR3: TGTGCCAGCAGTGGGGAGGTGGGTTCACCCCTCCACTTT.

The V and J genes are TRBV6-6 and TRBJ2-5; TRBD2 agrees at 11 bases. V gave up 6 bases and J gave up 4 bases; unmatched junction bases: 7. The germline V gene encodes CDR1 MNHNY and CDR2 SVGAGI (reference sequence). The CDR3 length is 15 residues. The CDR3 here is CASSVAGGPLETQYF. In DNA, the CDR3 is TGTGCCAGCAGCGTAGCGGGGGGGCCTTTAGAGACCCAGTACTTC.

The rearrangement links TRBV4-3 to TRBJ2-7; TRBD1 aligns across 8 bases. Germline values: CDR1 LGHNA, CDR2 YSLEER. V dropped 1 base and J dropped 0; count of bases not matched to a gene: 5. The CDR3 extends over 16 amino acids. CDR3 nucleotides: TGCGCCAGCAGCCAAGGGACAGGGTCGAACTCCTACGAGCAGTACTTC. Its protein product is CASSQGTGSNSYEQYF.

The rearrangement joins TRBV27 to TRBJ1-5; D not certain. Trimming cost V 2 bases and J 3 bases, with 8 bases left between them. This CDR3 comprises 14 residues. Germline CDR1 and CDR2: MNHEY and SMNVEV (reference sequence). The CDR3 here is CASSLRRDNQPQHF. For the CDR3, the DNA is TGTGCCAGCAGTTTACGTCGGGACAATCAGCCCCAGCATTTT.

The rearrangement joins TRBV5-1 to TRBJ1-2; 8 bases match TRBD1. The junction had 5 bases not matched to a gene; V was cut back by 0 bases and J by 7 bases. Germline V gene lookup returns CDR1 SGHRS and CDR2 YFSETQ. This CDR3 region has 14 residues. CDR3 in DNA: TGCGCCAGCAGCTTGGCCCAGGGGGCGGGTGGCTACACCTTC. It codes for CASSLAQGAGGYTF.

The chain is built from TRBV3-1 (or the pseudogene TRBV3-2) and TRBJ1-2; 8 nucleotides line up with TRBD1. With V trimmed by 1 base and J by 6 bases, 7 bases remained unmatched. The CDR3 length is 15 residues. The germline gives CDR1 LGHDT, CDR2 YNNKEL (reference sequence). DNA of the CDR3: TGTGCCAGCAGCCAAGTAGTACAGGGGGTAAATGGCTACACCTTC. Translation gives CASSQVVQGVNGYTF.

This clone has just a few counts. The chain recombines TRBV25-1 with TRBJ1-5; 10 bases fit TRBD1. V was clipped by 0 bases and J by 6 bases; unmatched bases: 8. The CDR3 is 17 amino acids. CDR1 and CDR2 from the germline V gene are MGHDK and SYGVNS. CDR3 nucleotides: TGTGCCAGCAGTGAATATACCGGGACAGGGGAAAGTCAGCCCCAGCATTTT. This sequence encodes CASSEYTGTGESQPQHF.

V usage is TRBV30 and J usage is TRBJ1-2; 7 nucleotides line up with TRBD1. Germline-derived CDR1 and CDR2 are GTSNPN and SVGIG (reference sequence). This CDR3 has 13 amino acids. After removal of 0 bases from V and 6 bases from J, the junction contained 4 bases not matched to a gene. The CDR3 reads CAWSVQTGDGYTF. The DNA of the CDR3 is TGTGCCTGGAGTGTACAAACAGGGGATGGCTACACCTTC. The complete variable domain, with remaining parts taken from reference TRBV30 and TRBJ1-2, reads SQTIHQWPATLVQPVGSPLSLECTVEGTSNPNLYWYRQAAGRGLQLLFYSVGIGQISSEVPQNLSASRPQDRQFILSSKKLLLSDSGFYLCAWSVQTGDGYTFGSGTRLTVV.

The V and J genes are TRBV6-5 and TRBJ2-1, with D possibly matching TRBD1 (6 bases). There are 14 residues in the CDR3. V gave up 5 bases and J gave up 4 bases, with 12 bases separating them. Germline V gives CDR1 MNHEY, CDR2 SVGAGI. The CDR3 sequence is CASSRDKLYNEQFF. The CDR3 DNA is TGTGCCAGCAGTCGGGACAAACTTTACAATGAGCAGTTCTTC.

The V call is TRBV19, the J call TRBJ1-1; D is possibly TRBD1 (6 bases). Trimming stripped 3 bases from V and 4 bases from J, with 12 bases between. Germline V lookup: CDR1 LNHDA, CDR2 SQIVND (reference sequence). This CDR3 region has 14 residues. Here the CDR3 DNA reads TGTGCCAGTAGTATGCAGGGGCCGGGCACTGAAGCTTTCTTT. It codes for CASSMQGPGTEAFF.

This rearrangement joins TRBV5-8 to TRBJ1-5, with a possible D match to TRBD1 (5 bases). Per germline, CDR1 SGHTS and CDR2 YDEGEE. Trimming took off 4 bases at V and 0 bases at J, with 11 bases between the two ends. The CDR3 runs to 15 residues. In DNA form, the CDR3 reads TGTGCCAGCAGCGCCCAGGGTTATAGCAATCAGCCCCAGCATTTT. This sequence encodes CASSAQGYSNQPQHF.

The V call is TRBV28, the J call TRBJ2-7; 7 bases line up with TRBD2. The germline gives CDR1 MDHEN, CDR2 SYDVKM. The CDR3 consists of 14 residues. V lost 3 bases to trimming and J lost 4 bases; unmatched junction nucleotides: 6. CDR3 residues: CASSFSGGYYEQYF. CDR3 nucleotide sequence: TGTGCCAGCAGTTTTTCCGGGGGGTATTACGAGCAGTACTTC.

The sample holds one count of this clone. The chain has TRBV9 and TRBJ1-2, with unresolved D. The CDR3 totals 15 residues. The germline V gene has CDR1 SGDLS and CDR2 YYNGEE. The V end lost 0 bases, the J end lost 0 bases, and 9 bases lay between the germline ends. CDR3 bases: TGTGCCAGCAGCGTAGGCCCAGTTACTAACTATGGCTACACCTTC. Protein sequence: CASSVGPVTNYGYTF.

The rearrangement links TRBV2 to TRBJ1-3; D gene unclear. V shed 1 base and J shed 0 bases, with 13 bases lying between them. The CDR3 extends over 17 amino acids. Germline V gene lookup returns CDR1 SNHLY and CDR2 FYNNEI. CDR3 protein: CASSEVGAIVSGNTIYF. CDR3 sequence (DNA): TGTGCCAGCAGTGAAGTGGGAGCTATTGTCTCTGGAAACACCATATATTTT.

The V and J genes are TRBV28 and TRBJ2-7; 10 positions agree with TRBD2. The CDR3 covers 14 residues. Germline assignment: CDR1 MDHEN and CDR2 SYDVKM. The J segment lost 0 bases and the V segment lost 11 bases, leaving 7 bases of the junction unmatched. The CDR3 spells CAGSSGGYSYEQYF. The CDR3 region has the DNA TGTGCCGGCTCTAGCGGGGGTTACTCCTACGAGCAGTACTTC.

The V and J genes are TRBV4-1 and TRBJ2-3; maybe TRBD2 (6 bases). Germline CDR1 is MGHRA and CDR2 is YSYEKL. V was trimmed by 6 bases and J by 1 base, leaving 11 bases between them. The CDR3 loop spans 14 amino acids. The CDR3 region is CASSSGGRTDTQYF. The CDR3 region has the DNA TGCGCCAGCAGTTCCGGGGGACGCACAGATACGCAGTATTTT.

This clone appeared once. The chain uses TRBV6-5 and TRBJ2-3, with TRBD1 matching 9 bases. The germline CDR1 and CDR2 sequences are MNHEY and SVGAGI. This CDR3 region has 16 residues. J lost 1 base, V lost 0 bases, and 2 bases had no gene match. CDR3 residues: CASSYSRTGGTDTQYF. Here the CDR3 DNA reads TGTGCCAGCAGTTACTCGAGGACAGGGGGCACAGATACGCAGTATTTT.

This chain links TRBV4-3 with TRBJ1-5; a weak D match, TRBD1 (5 bases). The germline V gene has CDR1 LGHNA and CDR2 YSLEER. The V end was cut by 0 bases, the J end by 7 bases, with 13 bases between. This CDR3 is built from 15 residues. CDR3 amino acids: CASSQDSQGRQPQHF. The CDR3 DNA sequence: TGCGCCAGCAGCCAAGACTCCCAGGGCCGCCAGCCCCAGCATTTT.

This clone was picked up a small number of times. The chain links TRBV5-4 to TRBJ1-4; 9 bases agree with TRBD1. V trimming: 0 bases; J trimming: 4 bases; junction bases outside the gene matches: 4. The CDR3 totals 16 residues. Per the germline V gene, CDR1 is SGHNT and CDR2 is YYREEE (reference sequence). The CDR3 region is CASSLGRTGVNEKLFF. The CDR3 bases are TGTGCCAGCAGCTTGGGACGGACAGGGGTTAATGAAAAACTGTTTTTT.

This rearrangement joins TRBV10-3 to TRBJ1-4; D is possibly TRBD1 (6 bases). The CDR3 is made up of 14 amino acids. The germline V gene has CDR1 ENHRY and CDR2 SYGVKD. Trimming shortened V by 4 bases and J by 3 bases, and 9 bases separated the two germline ends. Written as DNA, the CDR3 is TGTGCCATCAGTGCGGCAGGGGCTAATGAAAAACTGTTTTTT. It is translated as CAISAAGANEKLFF.

The gene calls are TRBV29-1 and TRBJ2-1; a weak D match, TRBD1 (5 bases). This CDR3 has 16 amino acids. V gave up 4 bases and J gave up 6 bases, with 22 bases separating them. In germline, CDR1 is SQVTM, CDR2 ANQGSEA. The CDR3 DNA reads TGCAGCGTTGGCCAGGGTAATTCTCCGTATGTCAATGAGCAGTTCTTC. This gives the protein CSVGQGNSPYVNEQFF.

The chain carries TRBV10-3 and TRBJ2-7, with 7 bases fitting TRBD1. This CDR3 is built from 14 residues. Unmatched junction bases numbered 2, after V lost 0 bases and J lost 3 bases. Germline lookup yields CDR1 ENHRY and CDR2 SYGVKD. The CDR3 here is CAISESRDSYEQYF. CDR3 coding DNA: TGTGCCATCAGTGAGTCGAGGGACAGCTACGAGCAGTACTTC.

This chain uses TRBV6-5 with TRBJ1-4; no definite D call. The germline V and J ends were trimmed by 5 bases and 7 bases, with 17 bases remaining between them. Germline CDR1 and CDR2: MNHEY and SVGAGI. The CDR3 contains 15 residues. CDR3 sequence reads: CASSPGRLGSEKLFF. The CDR3 nucleotides are TGTGCCAGCAGTCCCGGACGGCTGGGGAGTGAAAAACTGTTTTTT.

The V call is TRBV10-2, the J call TRBJ2-5; TRBD1 matches at 7 bases. This CDR3 is 13 amino acids long. Trimming took 6 bases from V and 1 from J; bases not matched to a gene: 2. Germline CDR1 reads WSHSY; CDR2 reads SAAADI. The chain's CDR3 is CASRGQLQETQYF. The CDR3 nucleotides are TGCGCCAGCAGGGGACAGCTCCAAGAGACCCAGTACTTC.

The chain has TRBV19 and TRBJ2-4; D is unclear. Germline lookup yields CDR1 LNHDA and CDR2 SQIVND (reference sequence). The CDR3 covers 16 residues. Deletions cut 5 bases from V and 0 bases from J, with 14 bases between. CDR3 sequence (DNA): TGTGCCAGTAGTCCAGACTTGGGTCTAGCCAAAAACATTCAGTACTTC. Its translation is CASSPDLGLAKNIQYF.

The chain has TRBV27 and TRBJ1-4; no reliable D call. CDR3 size: 16 residues. Germline lookup yields CDR1 MNHEY and CDR2 SMNVEV (reference sequence). V lost 2 bases and J 0 bases, leaving 10 bases between the germline ends. This CDR3 is CASSLGGPTTNEKLFF. The CDR3 DNA reads TGTGCCAGCAGTTTAGGAGGGCCCACAACTAATGAAAAACTGTTTTTT. Filled out from reference TRBV27 and TRBJ1-4, the complete variable domain reads EAQVTQNPRYLITVTGKKLTVTCSQNMNHEYMSWYRQDPGLGLRQIYYSMNVEVTDKGDVPEGYKVSRKEKRNFPLILESPSPNQTSLYFCASSLGGPTTNEKLFFGSGTQLSVL.

The DNA for the CDR3 is TGTGCCAGCGGCACAGCCCCTAACTATGGCTACACCTTC. Its translation is CASGTAPNYGYTF. The chain couples TRBV5-8 to TRBJ1-2, with unresolved D. This CDR3 is built from 13 residues. Looked up from germline, CDR1 is SGHTS and CDR2 is YDEGEE. Trimming took 7 bases from V and 0 from J, leaving 10 bases between them.

This chain uses TRBV15 with TRBJ1-5; 7 positions match TRBD1. Germline V lookup: CDR1 LNHNV, CDR2 YYDKDF (reference sequence). The CDR3 is made up of 18 amino acids. With V trimmed by 2 bases and J by 0 bases, 10 bases remained unmatched. The CDR3 spells CATSRTFGTEYSNQPQHF. CDR3 DNA sequence: TGTGCCACCAGCAGAACCTTCGGGACAGAGTATAGCAATCAGCCCCAGCATTTT.

This clone came up once. This chain uses TRBV6-4 with TRBJ2-2, with 7 bases aligning to TRBD2. Germline loops: CDR1 MRHNA, CDR2 SNTAGT. V dropped 2 bases and J dropped 3; count of bases not matched to a gene: 3. The CDR3 loop spans 15 amino acids. The CDR3 loop reads CASSDSAGDTGELFF. CDR3 nucleotides: TGTGCCAGCAGTGACAGCGCGGGAGACACCGGGGAGCTGTTTTTT.